The text below deals with one T cell receptor beta chain. This CDR3 comprises 13 residues. Germline V gene data show CDR1 as SGHRS and CDR2 as YFSETQ. The V and J ends lost 7 bases and 4 bases, in that order; junction bases with no gene match: 2. The sample originates from a study of blood T cell repertoires in COVID-19. The wider study: The United States, Italy and Spain supplied acute and convalescent COVID-19 samples. Sample material is recorded as cDNA or gDNA derived from T cells, B-cell-depleted T cells, or PBMCs.

The authors' processing: Estimates of nucleated cell counts were drawn from the amplification of reference gene primers. Profiling relied on immunoSEQ multiplex PCR, and the TCRdb table lists in-frame clones only, not all of them. D and trimming come from the DNA, and the V and J calls and clone size come from that table. The table records some 110,000 clones, approximately 89% of them present only once. The sequenced sample was peripheral blood. The V gene is TRBV5-1, the J gene TRBJ2-2; 9 bases align to TRBD1. This receptor was obtained from a man aged 35 to 55 with acute or convalescent COVID-19. The CDR3 DNA sequence: TGCGCCAGCCGACAGGGGGGCACCGGGGAGCTGTTTTTT. Protein sequence: CASRQGGTGELFF.